This T cell receptor (beta chain) was retrieved from a study of T cell repertoires in cytomegalovirus infection. This clonotype was seen a handful of times. Its antigen is not identified. Each CDR3 protein is one row after TCRdb ran MiXCR on the reads. The sample includes 100,000 to 120,000 distinct CDR3 sequences, 30% of them seen just once. Study results and limitations: HLA-C-restricted CMV-specific TCR beta clonotypes were dominant in the ex vivo response.

The sequence was obtained from a human donor in good health (CMV status not recorded). Some clones in this sample may be carry-over from other donors' samples. The sample consisted of CD8+ T cells from cultured PBMCs, taken from culture after CMV antigen stimulation.

CDR3 loop: CASSLVKNTEAFF. CDR3 coding DNA: TGTGCCAGCAGTTTAGTCAAGAACACTGAAGCTTTCTTT. The rearrangement uses TRBV12-3 or TRBV12-4 and TRBJ1-1; D gene uncertain. The CDR3 spans 13 residues. The ends were cut back, 1 base at V and 1 base at J, with 4 bases in the middle.